The rows below give T cell receptor beta chains drawn from one sample of a study of vaccination and CD4 T cells after COVID-19. TCRdb recomputed calls from the PCR reads with MiXCR, one row per CDR3 protein. The sample consists of around 20,000 distinct CDR3 sequences, around 40% of them appearing once. These receptors' antigens are unknown. Sequencing was performed on CD4+ T cells from blood, cultured in vitro, taken before SARS-CoV-2 vaccination. Every receptor here comes from a human donor who had recovered from COVID-19. The CDR3 runs from the conserved cysteine through the conserved F or W. A D gene is named only where the DNA matches it firmly. Clone size, where shown, is once, few, many, or a class for clones that have expanded.

j_gene: TRBJ2-1
v_gene: TRBV6-4
abundance: .
d_gene: .
CDR3aa: CASSDSRLVNEQFF
CDR3nt: TGTGCCAGCAGTGACTCCCGACTTGTAAATGAGCAGTTCTTC

j_gene: TRBJ2-7
v_gene: TRBV7-8
abundance: .
d_gene: .
CDR3aa: CASSLGVGEQYF
CDR3nt: TGTGCCAGCAGCTTAGGGGTCGGCGAGCAGTACTTC

j_gene: TRBJ1-2
v_gene: TRBV6-1
abundance: few
d_gene: TRBD1
CDR3aa: CASSRRQGSYTF
CDR3nt: TGTGCCAGCAGTCGTCGACAGGGGAGCTACACCTTC

j_gene: TRBJ1-1
v_gene: TRBV5-1
abundance: .
d_gene: .
CDR3aa: CASSLDGRMNTEAFF
CDR3nt: TGCGCCAGCAGCTTGGATGGGAGAATGAACACTGAAGCTTTCTTT

j_gene: TRBJ1-1
v_gene: TRBV10-3
abundance: few
d_gene: .
CDR3aa: CAISGRDGSEAFF
CDR3nt: TGTGCCATCAGTGGCAGGGACGGGTCTGAAGCTTTCTTT

j_gene: TRBJ1-1
v_gene: TRBV6-1
abundance: .
d_gene: TRBD1
CDR3aa: CASGWDRNTEAFF
CDR3nt: TGTGCCAGCGGGTGGGACAGAAACACTGAAGCTTTCTTT

j_gene: TRBJ2-3
v_gene: TRBV12-3/TRBV12-4
abundance: .
d_gene: TRBD1
CDR3aa: CASSLQGATDTQYF
CDR3nt: TGTGCCAGCAGTTTGCAGGGGGCCACAGATACGCAGTATTTT

j_gene: TRBJ1-3
v_gene: TRBV19
abundance: .
d_gene: .
CDR3aa: CASSVGNTIYF
CDR3nt: TGTGCCAGTAGTGTGGGAAACACCATATATTTT

j_gene: TRBJ1-1
v_gene: TRBV6-1
abundance: few
d_gene: .
CDR3aa: CASSEAQENTEAFF
CDR3nt: TGTGCCAGCAGTGAGGCGCAGGAGAACACTGAAGCTTTCTTT

j_gene: TRBJ2-1
v_gene: TRBV7-2
abundance: .
d_gene: TRBD2
CDR3aa: CASSSSTSGDNEQFF
CDR3nt: TGTGCCAGCAGCTCCTCGACTAGCGGGGACAATGAGCAGTTCTTC

j_gene: TRBJ2-3
v_gene: TRBV20-1
abundance: .
d_gene: .
CDR3aa: CSASYSVSTDTQYF
CDR3nt: TGCAGTGCTAGTTACTCCGTTAGCACAGATACGCAGTATTTT

j_gene: TRBJ1-2
v_gene: TRBV19
abundance: few
d_gene: TRBD1
CDR3aa: CASSPDRASLGGYTF
CDR3nt: TGTGCCAGTAGTCCCGACAGGGCGTCGTTGGGAGGCTACACCTTC

j_gene: TRBJ2-5
v_gene: TRBV15
abundance: .
d_gene: TRBD2
CDR3aa: CATSSYSLPSGQETQYF
CDR3nt: TGTGCCACCAGCAGTTACTCTCTGCCTAGCGGGCAAGAGACCCAGTACTTC

j_gene: TRBJ2-7
v_gene: TRBV15
abundance: .
d_gene: .
CDR3aa: CATSRLATSSHEQYF
CDR3nt: TGTGCCACCAGCAGATTGGCCACTTCTTCCCACGAGCAGTACTTC

j_gene: TRBJ1-5
v_gene: TRBV7-9
abundance: .
d_gene: .
CDR3aa: CASSRADQPQHF
CDR3nt: TGTGCCAGCAGCCGGGCGGATCAGCCCCAGCATTTT

j_gene: TRBJ1-2
v_gene: TRBV10-1
abundance: .
d_gene: .
CDR3aa: CASSERSEYGYTF
CDR3nt: TGCGCCAGCAGTGAGAGGTCAGAGTATGGCTACACCTTC